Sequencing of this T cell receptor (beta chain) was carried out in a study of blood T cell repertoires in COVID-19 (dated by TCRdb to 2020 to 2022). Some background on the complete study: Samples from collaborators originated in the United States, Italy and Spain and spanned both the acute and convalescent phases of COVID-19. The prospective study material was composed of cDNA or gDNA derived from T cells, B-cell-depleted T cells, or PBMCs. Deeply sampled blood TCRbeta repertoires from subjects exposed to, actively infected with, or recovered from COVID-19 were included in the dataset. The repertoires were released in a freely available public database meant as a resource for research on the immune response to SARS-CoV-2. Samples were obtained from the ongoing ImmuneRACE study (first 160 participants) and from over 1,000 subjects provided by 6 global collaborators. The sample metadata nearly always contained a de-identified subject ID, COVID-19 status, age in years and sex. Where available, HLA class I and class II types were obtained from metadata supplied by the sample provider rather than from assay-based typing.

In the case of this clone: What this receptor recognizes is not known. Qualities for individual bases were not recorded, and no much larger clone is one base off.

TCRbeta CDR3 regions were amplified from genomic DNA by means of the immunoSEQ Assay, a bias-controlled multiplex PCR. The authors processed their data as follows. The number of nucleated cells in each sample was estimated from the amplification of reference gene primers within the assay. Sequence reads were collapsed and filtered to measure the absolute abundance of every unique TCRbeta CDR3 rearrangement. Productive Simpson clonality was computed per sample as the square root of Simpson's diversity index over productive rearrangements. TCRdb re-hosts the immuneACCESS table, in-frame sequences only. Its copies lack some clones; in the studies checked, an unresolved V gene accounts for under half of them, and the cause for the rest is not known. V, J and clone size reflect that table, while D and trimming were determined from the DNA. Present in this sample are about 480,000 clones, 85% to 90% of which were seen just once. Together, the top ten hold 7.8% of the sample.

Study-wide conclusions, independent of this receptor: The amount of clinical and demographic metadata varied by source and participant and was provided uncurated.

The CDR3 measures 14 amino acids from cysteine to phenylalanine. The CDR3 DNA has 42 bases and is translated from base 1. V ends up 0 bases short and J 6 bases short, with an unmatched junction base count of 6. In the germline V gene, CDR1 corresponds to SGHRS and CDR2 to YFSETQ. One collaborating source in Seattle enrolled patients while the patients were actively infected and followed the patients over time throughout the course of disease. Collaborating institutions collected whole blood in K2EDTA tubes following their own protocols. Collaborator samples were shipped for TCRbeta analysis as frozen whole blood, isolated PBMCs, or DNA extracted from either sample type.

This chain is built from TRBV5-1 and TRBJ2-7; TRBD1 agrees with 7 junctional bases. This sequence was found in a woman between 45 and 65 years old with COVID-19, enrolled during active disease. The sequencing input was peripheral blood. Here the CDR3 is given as CASSLGDSRSEQYF. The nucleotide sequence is TGCGCCAGCAGCTTGGGGGACAGTCGGAGCGAGCAGTACTTC.